The following is a TCR beta chain sequence with its context. Per the original data handling: Counts of nucleated cells, estimated from reference gene primer amplification, were obtained. Only in-frame clones appear in the TCRdb table, and some are missing; sequencing was by immunoSEQ multiplex PCR. From that table come the V and J calls and clone size; the DNA was used to work out D and trimming. The table records about 180,000 clones, 83% of them present only once. This record belongs to a study of blood T cell repertoires in COVID-19. Overall study context: Donors in the United States, Italy and Spain gave samples during acute or convalescent COVID-19. Nucleic acid was either cDNA or gDNA, and it came from T cells, B-cell-depleted T cells, or PBMCs.

Recruited during active infection, patients (from Seattle) were subsequently followed longitudinally. Sequencing was carried out using peripheral blood. This TCR was sampled from a woman aged 70-85 years with COVID-19, enrolled during active disease.

Here the CDR3 reads CASSRERVGQETQYF. The CDR3 DNA reads as TGTGCCAGCTCACGTGAGCGGGTAGGACAAGAGACCCAGTACTTC. This sequence joins TRBV18 and TRBJ2-5; D may be TRBD2 (6 bases). The V end was cut by 4 bases, the J end by 2 bases, with 14 bases between. This CDR3 region has 15 residues. The germline CDR1 and CDR2 sequences are KGHSH and LQKENI.